A selection of T cell receptor beta chains follows, all from one sample in a study of cytomegalovirus exposure and HLA in healthy donors. Method: immunoSEQ multiplex PCR; TCRdb's copy keeps in-frame clones and lacks some. The data show 130,000 or so clones, with over 75% seen just once and 2% to 2.5% held by the top ten. Material: PBMCs. These receptors were obtained from a man aged 25-40 years in good health and CMV-seronegative. CDR3s include the opening cysteine and the closing phenylalanine or tryptophan.

CDR3aa: CASSLAVENSQYF
j_gene: TRBJ2-4
v_gene: TRBV7-2

CDR3aa: CASSEPLKGPGSSGTDTQYF
j_gene: TRBJ2-3
v_gene: TRBV21-1

CDR3aa: CASSLGTGGIYGYTF
j_gene: TRBJ1-2
v_gene: TRBV11-2

CDR3aa: CASEGRGNTGELFF
j_gene: TRBJ2-2
v_gene: TRBV9

CDR3aa: CASTSPGGPGTEAFF
j_gene: TRBJ1-1
v_gene: TRBV28

CDR3aa: CASSSGQNTGELFF
j_gene: TRBJ2-2
v_gene: TRBV7-9

CDR3aa: CASGAGNNQPQHF
j_gene: TRBJ1-5
v_gene: TRBV6-1

CDR3aa: CASSGLDLYGYTF
j_gene: TRBJ1-2
v_gene: TRBV7-8

CDR3aa: CASSLSSRVSGVKQETQYF
j_gene: TRBJ2-5
v_gene: TRBV27

CDR3aa: CASSDGGGPDTQYF
j_gene: TRBJ2-3
v_gene: TRBV6-4

CDR3aa: CAWFRDRGRSGANVLTF
j_gene: TRBJ2-6
v_gene: TRBV30

CDR3aa: CASSFGGVSNQPQHF
j_gene: TRBJ1-5
v_gene: TRBV5-8

CDR3aa: CASSFGERNIQYF
j_gene: TRBJ2-4
v_gene: TRBV6-6

CDR3aa: CASSTTGFINVLTF
j_gene: TRBJ2-6
v_gene: TRBV9

CDR3aa: CASSSGEGLVQPQHF
j_gene: TRBJ1-5
v_gene: TRBV7-9

CDR3aa: CASSQVGPTDTQYF
j_gene: TRBJ2-3
v_gene: TRBV4-2

CDR3aa: CSVERTGSNGYTF
j_gene: TRBJ1-2
v_gene: TRBV29-1